One and the same sample provided the 23 T cell receptor beta chains below, sequenced in a study of human T cells and chemical hapten exposure. Regarding time point: patch test 3, about 24 weeks after DPC sensitization. The treatment: therapeutic diphenylcyclopropenone sensitization with weekly scalp DPC. TCRdb reprocessed the RACE reads with MiXCR, giving one entry per CDR3 protein. The data contain 82,000 or so distinct CDR3 sequences, roughly 13% of them singletons. Here the sequenced sample was whole blood, taken in connection with sensitization to the hapten diphenylcyclopropenone (DPC). These receptors were obtained from a woman between 45 and 60 years old with alopecia areata. Some clones in this sample may be carry-over from other donors' samples.

V and J are TRBV3-1 and TRBJ1-1; the D gene is possibly TRBD1 (5 bases). Germline V gene data show CDR1 as LGHDT and CDR2 as YNNKEL (reference sequence). The CDR3 covers 16 residues. V dropped 0 bases and J dropped 1 base, with 12 bases sitting between them. CDR3 nucleotide sequence: TGTGCCAGCAGCCAAGAACGATCCGGGGCGAACACTGAAGCTTTCTTT. Its protein product is CASSQERSGANTEAFF.

V gene TRBV21-1 combines with J gene TRBJ2-2; the tabulated D call, TRBD1, remains unverified against the DNA. TRBV21-1 constitutes a pseudogene. This CDR3 is 16 amino acids long. The CDR3 DNA reads TGTGCCAGCGTAAAAAAGACAGGGTTGGAAGGCGGGGAGCTGTTTTTT. Encoded protein: CASVKKTGLEGGELFF.

This clonotype was seen repeatedly, ten times or more. The junction differs from germline at one of its ends, possibly a read error. The rearrangement joins TRBV7-2 to TRBJ2-1, with 13 bases that match TRBD2. The CDR3 sequence is 13 residues long. Germline V lookup: CDR1 SGHTA, CDR2 FQGNSA. CDR3 region: CASSFGTSGAAVF. As DNA, the CDR3 is TGTGCCAGCAGCTTCGGGACTAGCGGGGCCGCGGTCTTC.

In this sample, this clonotype turned up many times. This chain uses TRBV12-3 or TRBV12-4 with TRBJ2-7; 10 positions match TRBD1. The V gene end was trimmed by 1 base and the J gene end by 0 bases; junction bases not matched to a gene: 6. The CDR3 consists of 17 residues. CDR3 nucleotides: TGTGCCAGCAGTTTAGGGTCCGGGACAGGGGTCTCCTACGAGCAGTACTTC. Its protein is CASSLGSGTGVSYEQYF.

V gene TRBV6-6 combines with J gene TRBJ1-5; D remains unclear. CDR1 and CDR2 (germline): MNHNY, SVGAGI (reference sequence). This CDR3 has 13 residues. Trimming pared 2 bases from V and 6 bases from J, leaving 8 bases between. This chain's CDR3 is CASSYVGSQPQHF. DNA of the CDR3: TGTGCCAGCAGTTACGTAGGGAGTCAGCCCCAGCATTTT.

Ten or more counts support this clonotype. The chain couples TRBV29-1 to TRBJ2-7, with 12 positions matching TRBD2. Per the germline V gene, CDR1 is SQVTM and CDR2 is ANQGSEA. This CDR3 comprises 13 residues. V gave up 6 bases and J gave up 5 bases; unmatched junction bases: 5. CDR3 protein: CSVLTSGRNEQYF. The CDR3, as DNA: TGCAGCGTACTGACTAGCGGGAGAAACGAGCAGTACTTC.

This clonotype appeared many times. The gene calls are TRBV6-4 and TRBJ1-1, with D perhaps matching TRBD1 (5 bases). CDR1 is MRHNA and CDR2 is SNTAGT in the germline V gene. CDR3 length: 13 residues. V shed 2 bases and J shed 2 bases, with 6 bases lying between them. The CDR3 sequence: CASSDRDNTEAFF. In DNA, the CDR3 is TGTGCCAGCAGTGACCGGGACAACACTGAAGCTTTCTTT.

This clonotype was detected many times. The rearrangement uses TRBV24-1 and TRBJ2-2; 7 nucleotides align to TRBD2. V lost 6 bases to trimming and J lost 11 bases; unmatched junction nucleotides: 8. This CDR3 region has 13 residues. The germline CDR1 and CDR2 sequences are KGHDR and SFDVKD. CDR3 residues: CATSRAGRGELFF. The CDR3 DNA is TGTGCCACCAGTCGAGCAGGGAGGGGAGAGCTGTTTTTT.

This sequence joins TRBV7-9 and TRBJ1-1; tentatively, D is TRBD1 (6 bases). CDR3 length equals 18 residues. The germline V gene encodes CDR1 SEHNR and CDR2 FQNEAQ (reference sequence). Trimming pared 4 bases from V and 1 base from J, leaving 22 bases between. The CDR3 sequence is CASSSADKGGPWNTEAFF. The CDR3 DNA reads as TGTGCCAGCAGCTCAGCAGATAAAGGGGGTCCCTGGAACACTGAAGCTTTCTTT.

This clonotype has just a few counts. The J gene is TRBJ1-1, the V gene TRBV7-8; 7 bases are a match to TRBD1. With V trimmed by 3 bases and J by 4 bases, 2 bases remained unmatched. This CDR3 has 13 residues. From germline, CDR1 is SGHVS and CDR2 FQNEAQ. In nucleotides, the CDR3 is TGTGCCAGCAGCTTTACAGGGGCCACTGAAGCTTTCTTT. The encoded protein is CASSFTGATEAFF.

This clonotype was seen at least ten times. The chain combines TRBV7-9 with TRBJ2-1; D might be TRBD2 (6 bases). Looked up from germline, CDR1 is SEHNR and CDR2 is FQNEAQ (reference sequence). V lost 5 bases and J lost 2, with 10 bases in between. The CDR3 totals 14 residues. This CDR3 is CASSPTSPYNEQFF. The DNA of the CDR3 is TGTGCCAGCAGCCCTACTAGCCCCTACAATGAGCAGTTCTTC.

This clonotype was counted many times. The DNA for the CDR3 is TGTGCCAGCAGTGCGCGAGAGGGACAGTATCAGCCCCAGCATTTT. Its protein is CASSAREGQYQPQHF. The V and J genes are TRBV6-6 and TRBJ1-5; 7 positions match TRBD1. CDR1 and CDR2 (germline): MNHNY, SVGAGI (reference sequence). The CDR3 runs to 15 residues. V shed 5 bases and J 5 bases; nucleotides not matched to a gene: 9.

There are a few counts of this clonotype. This chain uses TRBV2 with TRBJ2-7, with D uncertain. V was shortened by 8 bases and J by 3 bases, with 5 bases between the two germline ends. Germline-derived CDR1 and CDR2 are SNHLY and FYNNEI. There are 10 residues in the CDR3. DNA for the CDR3: TGTGCCAGCCAGTACTACGAGCAGTACTTC. Encoded protein: CASQYYEQYF.

The rearrangement uses TRBV20-1 and TRBJ2-3; D gene ambiguous. The CDR3 length is 12 residues. Trimming pared 3 bases from V and 2 bases from J, leaving 6 bases between. The V gene's germline CDR1 is DFQATT and CDR2 SNEGSKA (reference sequence). This CDR3 reads CSASGFTDTQYF. In DNA, the CDR3 is TGCAGTGCTAGCGGGTTCACAGATACGCAGTATTTT.

The chain recombines TRBV5-1 with TRBJ2-2, with D possibly being TRBD1 (6 bases). The CDR3 length is 14 residues. V was trimmed by 5 bases and J by 2 bases, leaving 10 bases between them. Germline V gene sequence: CDR1 SGHRS, CDR2 YFSETQ. The DNA of the CDR3 is TGCGCCAGCAGTTGGACAGCTAACACCGGGGAGCTGTTTTTT. This encodes CASSWTANTGELFF.

This chain uses TRBV20-1 with TRBJ2-3; the match to TRBD2 covers 7 bases. J gave up 4 bases and V 2 bases, and 6 bases lay outside the gene matches. CDR1 DFQATT and CDR2 SNEGSKA come from the germline V gene (reference sequence). CDR3 length equals 14 residues. The DNA for the CDR3 is TGCAGTGCTAGAAGGGACTACTACCCAGATACGCAGTATTTT. This sequence encodes CSARRDYYPDTQYF.

The V call is TRBV20-1, the J call TRBJ1-1; D is uncertain. Trimming took off 0 bases at V and 11 bases at J, with 25 bases between the two ends. Germline CDR1 and CDR2: DFQATT and SNEGSKA (reference sequence). The CDR3 has 16 amino acids. The CDR3 region has the DNA TGCAGTGCTAGAGATCGGAGAAGGGATGCTTTTCGTATGGCTTTCTTT. Its translation is CSARDRRRDAFRMAFF.

This clonotype was detected many times. The V and J genes are TRBV6-5 and TRBJ2-6; D gene unclear. CDR3 size: 15 residues. Germline CDR1 and CDR2: MNHEY and SVGAGI. The V end was cut by 2 bases, the J end by 0 bases, with 5 bases between. CDR3 coding DNA: TGTGCCAGCAGTTACGGCAGCTCTGGGGCCAACGTCCTGACTTTC. It codes for CASSYGSSGANVLTF.

At least ten counts were recorded for this clonotype. CDR3 in amino acids: CASIASGRAPNEQFF. The CDR3 coding sequence is TGTGCCAGCATCGCTAGCGGGAGGGCCCCCAATGAGCAGTTCTTC. The chain is built from TRBV12-3 or TRBV12-4 and TRBJ2-1, with 12 positions matching TRBD2. V lost 7 bases, J lost 6 bases, and 7 bases stayed unmatched. This CDR3 contains 15 residues.

This clonotype occurred many times. The chain recombines TRBV25-1 with TRBJ2-7; 12 bases match TRBD2. The CDR3 extends over 13 amino acids. Germline CDR1 and CDR2: MGHDK and SYGVNS. V was pared by 6 bases and J by 7 bases, with 4 bases of the junction left unmatched. CDR3 residues: CASRTSGSTEQYF. Here the CDR3 DNA reads TGTGCCAGCAGGACTAGCGGGAGCACGGAGCAGTACTTC.

V and J are TRBV6-5 and TRBJ2-7, with 13 positions matching TRBD2. This CDR3 region has 15 residues. Per the germline V gene, CDR1 is MNHEY and CDR2 is SVGAGI. Losses at the gene ends were 2 bases for V and 7 bases for J; bases not matched to a gene: 5. The CDR3 loop reads CASSYGTSGISEQYF. CDR3 sequence (DNA): TGTGCCAGCAGTTACGGGACTAGCGGGATAAGTGAGCAGTACTTC.

J is TRBJ2-5 and V is TRBV6-4, with 7 positions matching TRBD2. Trimming cost V 5 bases and J 2 bases; bases outside gene matches: 8. Germline V gene data show CDR1 as MRHNA and CDR2 as SNTAGT. The CDR3 is made up of 15 amino acids. The CDR3 loop is CASSTAGDQQETQYF. In DNA form, the CDR3 reads TGTGCCAGCAGTACCGCGGGGGACCAACAAGAGACCCAGTACTTC.

In this sample, this clonotype turned up a few times. V and J are TRBV5-1 and TRBJ1-1; D is uncertain. Germline loops: CDR1 SGHRS, CDR2 YFSETQ. V lost 2 bases to trimming and J lost 3 bases, with 8 bases between them. The CDR3 is 13 amino acids. This CDR3 reads CASSFASDTEAFF. CDR3 nucleotide sequence: TGCGCCAGCAGCTTTGCTTCCGACACTGAAGCTTTCTTT.